This TCR beta chain was observed in a study of T cell repertoires in cytomegalovirus infection. Findings and limits, study-wide: Individuals carrying CMV plus the relevant HLA were identified by cumulative frequency of public TCR beta families.

TCRdb redid the calling of the reads with MiXCR, one entry per CDR3 protein. The repertoire has around 49,000 distinct CDR3 sequences, around 18% of them found once; the top ten carry more than 25%. The V gene's germline CDR1 is MNHEY and CDR2 SMNVEV (reference sequence). J gave up 0 bases and V 5 bases, and 2 bases lay outside the gene matches. The CDR3 is 14 residues long. The sample holds a few counts of this clonotype. Its matching antigen is unknown. The source material was CD8+ T cells from cultured PBMCs, sampled from culture after CMV antigen stimulation. V usage is TRBV27 and J usage is TRBJ2-5; TRBD2 aligns across 8 bases. The receptor's source is a human donor in good health (CMV status not recorded). Some clones in this sample may be carry-over from other donors' samples. The chain's CDR3 is CASSTSGHQETQYF. The CDR3 nucleotides read TGTGCCAGCAGTACTAGCGGTCACCAAGAGACCCAGTACTTC.